This T cell receptor beta chain was sequenced for a study of Ad26.COV2.S vaccination and SARS-CoV-2 variants. Treatment of the sample: roughly 20 received Ad26.COV2.S at low or high dose, single or two shots; roughly 5 received placebo; per-sample allocation not given. Sampling took place 63 days after the first vaccine or placebo injection. In Boston, the donor was an adult between 18-55 years of age. The V segment lost 0 bases and the J segment 0 bases; nucleotides outside the gene matches: 5. The CDR3 sequence is 17 residues long. CDR1 and CDR2 (germline): MGHRA, YSYEKL. Measured with immunoSEQ multiplex PCR; TCRdb has only the in-frame clones, and not every one. The sample comprises about half a million clones, 89% of which are singletons, and over 1.5% rests with the top ten. Details on this clone: What it binds is not known.

Study-level findings and limits: CD8+ and CD4+ T cells specific for spike reportedly responded with substantial breadth after vaccination. Those who received the vaccine showed greater spike-specific TCR breadth than those given placebo.

The TCR was taken from a person aged 18-65 years who received the Ad26.COV2.S COVID-19 vaccine or a placebo. The specimen was peripheral blood, collected in a trial of Ad26.COV2.S vaccine versus placebo. The rearrangement uses TRBV4-1 and TRBJ2-1; TRBD2 aligns across 7 bases. The CDR3 nucleotides read TGCGCCAGCAGCCAAGATCGGAGCGGGACCTCCTACAATGAGCAGTTCTTC. Residues: CASSQDRSGTSYNEQFF.